The 14 T cell receptor beta chains reported below all come from one sample, sequenced in a study of Graves' ophthalmopathy and Graves' hyperthyroidism. For repertoire sequencing, the TCR beta CDR3 regions were amplified from RNA transcripts. HTBI primers were employed in first-round RT-PCR, then a second-round multiplex PCR followed. One entry per CDR3 protein, called by TCRdb with MiXCR from the multiplex PCR reads. The data contain approximately 480,000 distinct CDR3 sequences, over 13% of them singletons. Specimen: blood. Receptor source: a woman aged 25 to 39 with Graves' ophthalmopathy.

At least ten counts were recorded for this clonotype. The chain uses TRBV2 and TRBJ1-3; D remains ambiguous. Trimming pared 8 bases from V and 0 bases from J, leaving 5 bases between. In germline, CDR1 is SNHLY, CDR2 FYNNEI. CDR3 length equals 12 residues. The CDR3 loop is CASGSSGNTIYF. The CDR3 nucleotides read TGTGCCAGCGGCAGCTCTGGAAACACCATATATTTT.

Concerning this clonotype: The junction shows a germline mismatch at one end, possibly a read error. V usage is TRBV7-3 and J usage is TRBJ2-7; 8 positions agree with TRBD2. CDR1 is SGHTA, CDR2 FQGTGA, per germline. The CDR3 is 16 amino acids. The CDR3: CASSLTGGGKPYEQYF. The CDR3, as DNA: TGTGCCAGCAGCCTAACCGGCGGGGGGAAACCCTACGAGCAGTACTTC. The variable domain in full, completed from reference TRBV7-3 and TRBJ2-7, reads GAGVSQTPSNKVTEKGKYVELRCDPISGHTALYWYRQSLGQGPEFLIYFQGTGAADDSGLPNDRFFAVRPEGSVSTLKIQRTERGDSAVYLCASSLTGGGKPYEQYFGPGTRLTVT.

The table lists this clonotype with a few counts. This rearrangement joins TRBV30 to TRBJ2-2, with 7 bases lining up with TRBD1. This CDR3 is built from 14 residues. Germline-derived CDR1 and CDR2 are GTSNPN and SVGIG (reference sequence). V dropped 8 bases and J dropped 4; count of bases not matched to a gene: 10. The CDR3 here is CAGVDRAFTGELFF. CDR3 bases: TGTGCCGGAGTAGACAGGGCATTCACCGGGGAGCTGTTTTTT.

A remark on this clonotype: The missing conserved phenylalanine or tryptophan at the end of this CDR3 makes a read error likely. The chain is built from TRBV29-1 and TRBJ2-2; tentatively, D is TRBD1 (6 bases). CDR1 is SQVTM and CDR2 is ANQGSEA in the germline V gene. The V and J ends lost 1 base and 7 bases respectively, with 19 bases between them. The CDR3 is 16 residues long. CDR3 coding DNA: TGCAGCGTTGAAGTTCGGTCACAGGGTGAAGGCGGGGAGCTGTTTGTT. This codes for CSVEVRSQGEGGELFV.

This clonotype was seen many times. The V gene is TRBV2, the J gene TRBJ2-2; D might be TRBD1 (5 bases). Germline V CDR1 and CDR2: SNHLY, FYNNEI. V lost 8 bases, J lost 2 bases, and 9 bases lay in between. This CDR3 contains 13 residues. For the CDR3, the DNA is TGTGCCAGCGGCGGACACAACACCGGGGAGCTGTTTTTT. Its translation: CASGGHNTGELFF.

This clonotype has ten or more counts. The genes are TRBV7-1 and TRBJ2-7; D may be TRBD1 (5 bases). TRBV7-1 is recorded as an ORF, its role being uncertain. The V gene lost 3 bases and the J gene lost 5 bases, with 38 bases spanning the gap. This CDR3 spans 22 amino acids. The CDR3 reads CASSSLFLDLLTGSDVVDEQYF. DNA of the CDR3: TGTGCCAGCAGCTCCCTCTTTCTGGACCTACTAACAGGCAGCGATGTTGTCGACGAGCAGTACTTC.

This chain links TRBV19 with TRBJ2-5; tentatively, D is TRBD1 (6 bases). Germline V gene lookup returns CDR1 LNHDA and CDR2 SQIVND (reference sequence). This CDR3 comprises 18 residues. Trimming shortened V by 4 bases and J by 2 bases, and 23 bases separated the two germline ends. CDR3 sequence (DNA): TGTGCCAGTAGTACCTACCCCACCATGACAGGCTTACAAGAGACCCAGTACTTC. Protein: CASSTYPTMTGLQETQYF.

This clonotype came up many times. At one of its ends the junction is not consistent with the germline gene, which may arise from a read error. The J gene is TRBJ2-4, the V gene TRBV6-1, with 8 bases matching TRBD1. The CDR3 extends over 15 amino acids. CDR1 MNHNS and CDR2 SASEGT come from the germline V gene. CDR3 bases: TGTGCCAGCAGTGGACAGGGGTTGCGGGAAAACATTAAGTACTTC. Its translation: CASSGQGLRENIKYF.

This clonotype was counted at least ten times. The rearrangement joins TRBV15 to TRBJ1-1; D call uncertain. Germline V CDR1 and CDR2: LNHNV, YYDKDF (reference sequence). The CDR3 consists of 14 residues. V was cut by 1 base and J by 1 base, with 7 bases left in between. This CDR3 reads CATSRVFSNTEAFF. For the CDR3, the DNA is TGTGCCACCAGCAGAGTTTTCTCGAACACTGAAGCTTTCTTT.

This clonotype has a count of ten or more. The V gene is TRBV12-3 or TRBV12-4, the J gene TRBJ1-2; no reliable D call. The CDR3 sequence is 14 residues long. V lost 7 bases, J lost 5 bases, and 17 bases lay in between. CDR3 region: CASTHLQELYGYTF. In DNA form, the CDR3 reads TGTGCCAGCACCCATCTCCAGGAGTTATATGGCTACACCTTC.

This clonotype was found many times. V gene TRBV7-9 combines with J gene TRBJ2-5, with unresolved D. Trimming removed 3 bases at V and 5 bases at J, with 7 bases between. Germline CDR1 SEHNR, CDR2 FQNEAQ (reference sequence). The CDR3 runs to 12 residues. The CDR3 coding sequence is TGTGCCAGCAGCTTTACCGGGGAGACCCAGTACTTC. It encodes CASSFTGETQYF. Using reference TRBV7-9 and TRBJ2-5 for the parts outside the CDR3, the full variable domain is DTGVSQNPRHKITKRGQNVTFRCDPISEHNRLYWYRQTLGQGPEFLTYFQNEAQLEKSRLLSDRFSAERPKGSFSTLEIQRTEQGDSAMYLCASSFTGETQYFGPGTRLLVL.

This clonotype was observed at least ten times. This chain links TRBV7-2 with TRBJ2-7; D is unresolved. The V gene lost 5 bases and the J gene lost 3 bases, with 11 bases spanning the gap. This CDR3 is built from 13 residues. Germline lookup yields CDR1 SGHTA and CDR2 FQGNSA. The CDR3 DNA is TGTGCCAGCAGCCCCTCGTCCGGCTACGAGCAGTACTTC. Its translation: CASSPSSGYEQYF.

The chain recombines TRBV19 with TRBJ2-1, with D perhaps matching TRBD2 (6 bases). Germline CDR1 and CDR2: LNHDA and SQIVND (reference sequence). The CDR3 has 14 residues. V was clipped by 7 bases and J by 6 bases, with 16 bases between them. CDR3 in DNA: TGTGCCAGTAAGAGTGGAGGGATCCCCAATGAGCAGTTCTTC. It yields the protein CASKSGGIPNEQFF.

In its sample, this clonotype was seen a few times. The CDR3 DNA follows: TGCGCCAGCAGATTAATGGGGGTAGGGGGTGAAGCTTTCTTT. Its protein is CASRLMGVGGEAFF. The chain combines TRBV4-1 with TRBJ1-1, with D perhaps TRBD1 (6 bases). From germline, CDR1 is MGHRA and CDR2 YSYEKL. Trimming shortened V by 6 bases and J by 7 bases, and 18 bases separated the two germline ends. The CDR3 contains 14 residues.